The clone carrying this T cell receptor (beta chain) was seen only once. What it recognizes is unknown. The record originates from a study of beta chain features in type 1 diabetes. Study-level results: Lower insertion and higher deletion counts appeared at VDJ junctions in type 1 diabetes patients. Cells that show high TCR expression could be over-represented by cDNA sequencing. TCRB CDR3s from Type 1 diabetes patients were moderately but significantly shorter in all four CD4+ subsets.

Each of the sorted populations had a purity greater than 95%. As every portion of the isolated RNA was reverse transcribed, the sequencing read expressed TCRB transcripts. Generated by immunoSEQ multiplex PCR, the TCRdb table keeps only in-frame clones and is missing some. The sample gives hundreds of thousands of clones, 11% of which show up once; about 0.015% is in the top ten. The V gene lost 1 base and the J gene lost 2 bases, with 7 bases spanning the gap. CDR3 length equals 14 residues. Germline CDR1 and CDR2: SGHNT and YENEEA. Sequencing was carried out using naive CD4+ T cells from blood. This clonotype was obtained from a woman aged 30 to 39 in good health. The chain joins TRBV11-3 to TRBJ2-3; no definite D call. In DNA form, the CDR3 reads TGTGCCAGCAGCTTAGTTGCGATCACAGATACGCAGTATTTT. Protein sequence: CASSLVAITDTQYF. Full variable domain (missing parts from reference TRBV11-3 and TRBJ2-3): EAGVVQSPRYKIIEKKQPVAFWCNPISGHNTLYWYLQNLGQGPELLIRYENEEAVDDSQLPKDRFSAERLKGVDSTLKIQPAELGDSAVYLCASSLVAITDTQYFGPGTRLTVL.